Presented here are 30 T cell receptor beta chains from one specimen sequenced in a study of CD8+ T cells in alopecia areata. After isolation, RNA underwent reverse transcription to generate cDNA as the sequencing template. Only in-frame clones appear in the TCRdb table, and some are missing; sequencing was by immunoSEQ multiplex PCR. The sample contains about 110,000 clones, approximately 50% of which appear only once. Sequencing was done on a sample of NKG2D-low CD8+ T cells sorted from blood. Receptor source: a human donor with alopecia areata.

CDR3 coding DNA: TGTGCCAGCAGCTTCCGCAATGAGCAGTTCTTC. It translates to CASSFRNEQFF. This chain connects TRBV13 to TRBJ2-1; D unclear. Trimming shortened V by 3 bases and J by 6 bases, and 3 bases separated the two germline ends. Germline values: CDR1 PRHDT, CDR2 FYEKMQ (reference sequence). The CDR3 has 11 residues.

The chain uses TRBV4-1 and TRBJ2-7; D gene ambiguous. Germline V lookup: CDR1 MGHRA, CDR2 YSYEKL. The CDR3 length is 14 residues. Between the trimmed V and J ends, which lost 4 bases and 3 bases, there was a span of 13 bases. This chain's CDR3 is CASSLSPGNYEQYF. The CDR3 coding sequence is TGCGCCAGCAGCCTATCACCGGGCAACTACGAGCAGTACTTC.

This clone occurred a few times. The chain employs TRBV7-9 and TRBJ1-3; D is possibly TRBD1 (5 bases). Trimming took off 5 bases at V and 4 bases at J, with 18 bases between the two ends. The CDR3 spans 16 residues. From germline, CDR1 is SEHNR and CDR2 FQNEAQ (reference sequence). This chain's CDR3 is CASSAPLGGGGNTIYF. CDR3 DNA sequence: TGTGCCAGCAGCGCGCCCCTCGGCGGGGGAGGAAACACCATATATTTT.

This clone was seen a few times. This chain connects TRBV6-5 to TRBJ2-1, with D perhaps TRBD2 (6 bases). The CDR3 has 15 amino acids. Deletions cut 6 bases from V and 8 bases from J, with 20 bases between. In germline, CDR1 is MNHEY, CDR2 SVGAGI. The CDR3 DNA follows: TGTGCCAGCAGGGTAGCGGTTACGGTCATAGATGAGCAGTTCTTC. Its translation is CASRVAVTVIDEQFF.

This chain links TRBV5-1 with TRBJ2-6; D is ambiguous. Trimming left V 4 bases short and J 2 bases short, with 16 bases between. The CDR3 has 17 residues. CDR1 is SGHRS, CDR2 YFSETQ, per germline. Here the CDR3 DNA reads TGCGCCAGCAGCGGCGCGCGGACCGGTCCTGGGGCCAACGTCCTGACTTTC. Protein product: CASSGARTGPGANVLTF.

V and J are TRBV2 and TRBJ2-5; D call uncertain. This CDR3 contains 11 residues. Germline values: CDR1 SNHLY, CDR2 FYNNEI. Trimming shortened V by 5 bases and J by 5 bases, and 6 bases separated the two germline ends. The chain's CDR3 is CASSQPETQYF. CDR3 nucleotides: TGTGCCAGCAGTCAACCGGAGACCCAGTACTTC.

J is TRBJ2-7 and V is TRBV13; 7 nucleotides agree with TRBD2. The CDR3 has 15 residues. V trimming: 3 bases; J trimming: 2 bases; junction bases outside the gene matches: 7. Germline V gene sequence: CDR1 PRHDT, CDR2 FYEKMQ (reference sequence). Here the CDR3 reads CASSLRGGRTYEQYF. The CDR3 DNA sequence: TGTGCCAGCAGCTTGCGGGGAGGGAGGACCTACGAGCAGTACTTC.

This clone was counted between two and nine times. V usage is TRBV15 and J usage is TRBJ1-3, with 8 positions matching TRBD1. With V trimmed by 0 bases and J by 3 bases, 10 bases remained unmatched. Germline values: CDR1 LNHNV, CDR2 YYDKDF (reference sequence). The CDR3 totals 18 residues. CDR3 DNA sequence: TGTGCCACCAGCAGAGATCTGGGCCAGGGGGCAGGTGGAAACACCATATATTTT. It translates to CATSRDLGQGAGGNTIYF.

The count of this clone is one. The rearrangement uses TRBV27 and TRBJ2-7, with 12 bases matching TRBD2. This CDR3 has 14 residues. CDR1 MNHEY and CDR2 SMNVEV come from the germline V gene (reference sequence). Trimming cost V 6 bases and J 4 bases; bases outside gene matches: 4. CDR3 residues: CASRPLAGGYEQYF. CDR3 DNA: TGTGCCAGCAGGCCTCTAGCGGGAGGGTACGAGCAGTACTTC.

V is TRBV7-8 and J is TRBJ2-7; either TRBD1 or TRBD2 may fit D (5 bases each). The CDR3 loop spans 13 amino acids. V was shortened by 5 bases and J by 5 bases, with 13 bases between the two germline ends. The germline V gene has CDR1 SGHVS and CDR2 FQNEAQ. The DNA for the CDR3 is TGTGCCAGCAGCACCGGGACGGCTAACGAGCAGTACTTC. Amino acids: CASSTGTANEQYF.

This clone has a single count. This chain uses TRBV2 with TRBJ2-5, with D tentatively TRBD2 (6 bases). Trimming left V 8 bases short and J 2 bases short, with 9 bases between. This CDR3 comprises 12 residues. Germline loops: CDR1 SNHLY, CDR2 FYNNEI. This CDR3 is CASGGIQETQYF. The CDR3 nucleotides read TGTGCCAGCGGGGGGATACAAGAGACCCAGTACTTC.

The rearrangement uses TRBV27 and TRBJ2-7; perhaps TRBD2 as D (6 bases). Trimming cost V 3 bases and J 4 bases, with 13 bases left between them. The germline V gene encodes CDR1 MNHEY and CDR2 SMNVEV (reference sequence). CDR3 size: 14 residues. This chain's CDR3 is CASSLQSSAYEQYF. The CDR3 bases are TGTGCCAGCAGTTTGCAGTCTAGCGCTTACGAGCAGTACTTC.

The chain uses TRBV7-9 and TRBJ2-2, with D unresolved. Germline CDR1 SEHNR, CDR2 FQNEAQ (reference sequence). This CDR3 has 15 residues. V lost 7 bases and J 2 bases, leaving 14 bases between the germline ends. Here the CDR3 DNA reads TGTGCCAGCACCCAACACCAGCCTAACACCGGGGAGCTGTTTTTT. Its translation is CASTQHQPNTGELFF.

The chain joins TRBV27 to TRBJ2-3; no firm D call. CDR1 is MNHEY and CDR2 is SMNVEV in the germline V gene (reference sequence). The CDR3 loop spans 15 amino acids. Trimming removed 5 bases at V and 2 bases at J, with 14 bases between. In DNA, the CDR3 is TGTGCCAGCAGTGCGGCCGGCCGTCACACAGATACGCAGTATTTT. Protein sequence: CASSAAGRHTDTQYF.

This clone has more than one count but fewer than ten. The chain has TRBV29-1 and TRBJ2-7; the D gene could be TRBD1 or TRBD2 (5 bases each). Per the germline V gene, CDR1 is SQVTM and CDR2 is ANQGSEA. The CDR3 is made up of 16 amino acids. V lost 6 bases to trimming and J lost 3 bases, with 24 bases between them. The CDR3 DNA is TGCAGCGTAACCGGGACGCAGACCAGTTCCCTCTACGAGCAGTACTTC. Its translation is CSVTGTQTSSLYEQYF.

The chain recombines TRBV14 with TRBJ2-1; D not certain. The CDR3 loop spans 12 amino acids. V was trimmed by 3 bases and J by 6 bases, leaving 6 bases between them. CDR1 SGHDN and CDR2 FVKESK come from the germline V gene. The CDR3 DNA reads as TGTGCCAGCAGCCATACGGGCAATGAGCAGTTCTTC. Encoded protein: CASSHTGNEQFF.

There are a few counts of this clone. The chain joins TRBV7-9 to TRBJ2-5, with D hard to call. The CDR3 is made up of 14 amino acids. Germline V gene data show CDR1 as SEHNR and CDR2 as FQNEAQ (reference sequence). V lost 1 base to trimming and J lost 5 bases, with 11 bases between them. The CDR3 DNA is TGTGCCAGCAGCTTAGTTGCGTTACGGGAGACCCAGTACTTC. Translation gives CASSLVALRETQYF.

The V gene is TRBV7-9, the J gene TRBJ1-5, with unresolved D. Looked up from germline, CDR1 is SEHNR and CDR2 is FQNEAQ (reference sequence). Trimming removed 5 bases at V and 0 bases at J, with 5 bases between. The CDR3 runs 13 residues. Here the CDR3 reads CASSPDSNQPQHF. CDR3 DNA: TGTGCCAGCAGCCCAGATAGCAATCAGCCCCAGCATTTT. Combining the CDR3 with reference TRBV7-9 and TRBJ1-5 gives the whole variable domain DTGVSQNPRHKITKRGQNVTFRCDPISEHNRLYWYRQTLGQGPEFLTYFQNEAQLEKSRLLSDRFSAERPKGSFSTLEIQRTEQGDSAMYLCASSPDSNQPQHFGDGTRLSIL.

The rearrangement joins TRBV11-2 to TRBJ1-5; D ambiguous. V was clipped by 0 bases and J by 3 bases, with 0 bases between them. Germline CDR1 SGHAT, CDR2 FQNNGV. The CDR3 loop spans 12 amino acids. Written as DNA, the CDR3 is TGTGCCAGCAGCTTAGACAATCAGCCCCAGCATTTT. Translated: CASSLDNQPQHF.

This clone was detected a few times. The chain carries TRBV27 and TRBJ2-1, with TRBD2 matching over 13 bases. The CDR3 runs to 19 residues. Trimming at V came to 4 bases and at J to 2 bases, leaving 11 bases not matched to a gene. Per the germline V gene, CDR1 is MNHEY and CDR2 is SMNVEV (reference sequence). For the CDR3, the DNA is TGTGCCAGCAGTTCCGCCTCTCCGGGACTAGCGGGGCCCTACAATGAGCAGTTCTTC. Its protein is CASSSASPGLAGPYNEQFF.

This clone came up once. The chain carries TRBV7-3 and TRBJ2-1; D is undetermined. The CDR3 spans 13 residues. Trimming pared 4 bases from V and 7 bases from J, leaving 11 bases between. Germline lookup yields CDR1 SGHTA and CDR2 FQGTGA. The CDR3 DNA is TGTGCCAGCAGCTACCGCTCGGGTAATGAGCAGTTCTTC. Its protein is CASSYRSGNEQFF. Drawing the rest from reference TRBV7-3 and TRBJ2-1, the complete variable domain is GAGVSQTPSNKVTEKGKYVELRCDPISGHTALYWYRQSLGQGPEFLIYFQGTGAADDSGLPNDRFFAVRPEGSVSTLKIQRTERGDSAVYLCASSYRSGNEQFFGPGTRLTVL.

The chain links TRBV15 to TRBJ1-5, with 8 nucleotides matching TRBD1. V was pared by 3 bases and J by 0 bases, with 1 base of the junction left unmatched. The CDR3 has 15 amino acids. Germline CDR1 and CDR2: LNHNV and YYDKDF (reference sequence). Here the CDR3 DNA reads TGTGCCACCAGCAGGACAGGGGTTAGCAATCAGCCCCAGCATTTT. It codes for CATSRTGVSNQPQHF. The full variable domain, in which reference TRBV15 and TRBJ1-5 provide the parts outside the CDR3, is DAMVIQNPRYQVTQFGKPVTLSCSQTLNHNVMYWYQQKSSQAPKLLFHYYDKDFNNEADTPDNFQSRRPNTSFCFLDIRSPGLGDTAMYLCATSRTGVSNQPQHFGDGTRLSIL.

V and J are TRBV5-4 and TRBJ2-3; a weak D match, TRBD2 (6 bases). Trimming pared 0 bases from V and 3 bases from J, leaving 11 bases between. CDR1 SGHNT and CDR2 YYREEE come from the germline V gene (reference sequence). The CDR3 consists of 15 residues. In DNA form, the CDR3 reads TGTGCCAGCAGCTTGGGCGCTAGCGAGACAGATACGCAGTATTTT. Protein sequence: CASSLGASETDTQYF.

The chain is built from TRBV2 and TRBJ2-7; D unresolved. The CDR3 contains 13 residues. V was clipped by 6 bases and J by 5 bases, with 14 bases between them. CDR1 is SNHLY, CDR2 FYNNEI, per germline. The CDR3, as DNA: TGTGCCAGCAGGGGCCGGTTCGCCGACGAGCAGTACTTC. Its protein product is CASRGRFADEQYF.

The V and J genes are TRBV29-1 and TRBJ2-7, with 7 bases matching TRBD1. Trimming cost V 7 bases and J 2 bases; bases outside gene matches: 5. Germline-derived CDR1 and CDR2 are SQVTM and ANQGSEA. The CDR3 has 12 residues. CDR3 DNA: TGCAGCGCCCGACAGGGTGCCTACGAGCAGTACTTC. It specifies CSARQGAYEQYF.

The chain recombines TRBV19 with TRBJ1-1, with 8 bases aligning to TRBD1. The CDR3 loop spans 13 amino acids. J lost 8 bases, V lost 3 bases, and 5 bases had no gene match. Germline V gene sequence: CDR1 LNHDA, CDR2 SQIVND (reference sequence). The CDR3 spells CASSIRDRGEAFF. Here the CDR3 DNA reads TGTGCCAGTAGTATCCGCGACAGGGGCGAAGCTTTCTTT.

This CDR3 is CASSSTVLGTDTQYF. The CDR3 DNA reads as TGTGCCAGCAGCTCGACAGTTTTAGGTACAGATACGCAGTATTTT. This rearrangement joins TRBV7-3 to TRBJ2-3; a possible D gene is TRBD1 (5 bases). The CDR3 contains 15 residues. CDR1 is SGHTA, CDR2 FQGTGA, per germline. Trimming took 4 bases from V and 3 from J, leaving 14 bases between them.

The gene calls are TRBV29-1 and TRBJ2-1; 13 bases match TRBD2. V lost 5 bases to trimming and J lost 3 bases; unmatched junction nucleotides: 10. The length of the CDR3 is 17 residues. Germline CDR1 SQVTM, CDR2 ANQGSEA. The CDR3 spells CSVTGTSGMESYNEQFF. In DNA, the CDR3 is TGCAGCGTTACCGGGACTAGCGGGATGGAAAGCTACAATGAGCAGTTCTTC.

This clone was detected only a few times. This sample also contains other DNA sequences that code for the same CDR3. The genes are TRBV29-1 and TRBJ2-1; 7 positions agree with TRBD1. V lost 4 bases, J lost 6 bases, and 0 bases stayed unmatched. Germline lookup yields CDR1 SQVTM and CDR2 ANQGSEA. This CDR3 is 11 amino acids long. The CDR3, as DNA: TGCAGCGTTGGACAGGGCAATGAGCAGTTCTTC. Its protein is CSVGQGNEQFF.

V usage is TRBV7-9 and J usage is TRBJ2-3, with unresolved D. Germline-derived CDR1 and CDR2 are SEHNR and FQNEAQ (reference sequence). Trimming took off 5 bases at V and 2 bases at J, with 11 bases between the two ends. The CDR3 spans 14 residues. The CDR3 DNA reads as TGTGCCAGCAGCGTTGACATATCCACAGATACGCAGTATTTT. This encodes CASSVDISTDTQYF.